The clone carrying this T cell receptor beta chain ranks as medium-sized. The data are from a study of blood T cell repertoires in COVID-19. At the level of the study: From the United States, Italy and Spain came samples of acute and convalescent COVID-19. From T cells, B-cell-depleted T cells, or PBMCs came the material, which was cDNA or gDNA.

Assay used: immunoSEQ multiplex PCR; TCRdb lists only in-frame clones, some missing. Of tens of thousands of clones in the sample, around 90% were seen once. Germline lookup yields CDR1 LGHNA and CDR2 YSLEER. This CDR3 is built from 15 residues. Input material: peripheral blood. This clonotype originated in a human donor in a cohort sampled during active COVID-19. This chain links TRBV4-3 with TRBJ1-1; D not certain. CDR3 amino acids: CPRSRPGFVNTEAFF. Here the CDR3 DNA reads TGCCCCCGCAGCCGACCCGGGTTCGTGAACACTGAAGCTTTCTTT.